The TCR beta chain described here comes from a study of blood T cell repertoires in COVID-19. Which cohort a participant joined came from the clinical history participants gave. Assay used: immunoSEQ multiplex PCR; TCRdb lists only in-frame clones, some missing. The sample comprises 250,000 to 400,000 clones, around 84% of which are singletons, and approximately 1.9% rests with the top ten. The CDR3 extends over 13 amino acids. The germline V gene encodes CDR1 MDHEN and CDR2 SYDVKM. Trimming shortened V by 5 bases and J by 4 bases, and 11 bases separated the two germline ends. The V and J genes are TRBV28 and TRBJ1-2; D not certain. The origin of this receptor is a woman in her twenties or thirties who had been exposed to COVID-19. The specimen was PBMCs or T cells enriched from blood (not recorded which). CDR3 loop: CASSLEVVYGYTF. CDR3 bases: TGTGCCAGCAGTCTTGAGGTTGTCTATGGCTACACCTTC.